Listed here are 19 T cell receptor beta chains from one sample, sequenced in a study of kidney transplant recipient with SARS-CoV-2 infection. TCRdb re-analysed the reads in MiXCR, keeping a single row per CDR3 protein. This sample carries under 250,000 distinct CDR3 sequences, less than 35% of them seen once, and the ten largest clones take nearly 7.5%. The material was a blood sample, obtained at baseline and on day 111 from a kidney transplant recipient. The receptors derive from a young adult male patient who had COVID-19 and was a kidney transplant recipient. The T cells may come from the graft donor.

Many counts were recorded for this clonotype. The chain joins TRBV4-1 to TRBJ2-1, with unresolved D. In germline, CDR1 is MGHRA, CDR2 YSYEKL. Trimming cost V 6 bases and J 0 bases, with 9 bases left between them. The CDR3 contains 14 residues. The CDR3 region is CASSLMSSYNEQFF. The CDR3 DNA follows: TGCGCCAGCAGTCTTATGAGCTCCTACAATGAGCAGTTCTTC.

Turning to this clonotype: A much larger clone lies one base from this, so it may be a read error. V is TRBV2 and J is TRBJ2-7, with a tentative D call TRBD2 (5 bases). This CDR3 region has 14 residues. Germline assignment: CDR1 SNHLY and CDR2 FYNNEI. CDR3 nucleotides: TGTGCCAGCAGTGGGAGGACCGCATCCTGCGAGCAGTACTTC. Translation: CASSGRTASCEQYF.

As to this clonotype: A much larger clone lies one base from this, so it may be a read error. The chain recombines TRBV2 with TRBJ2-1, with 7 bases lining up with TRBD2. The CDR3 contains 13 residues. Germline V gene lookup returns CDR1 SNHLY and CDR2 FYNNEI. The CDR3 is CASRREHYNGQFF. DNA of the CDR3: TGTGCCAGCCGGCGGGAGCACTACAATGGGCAGTTCTTC.

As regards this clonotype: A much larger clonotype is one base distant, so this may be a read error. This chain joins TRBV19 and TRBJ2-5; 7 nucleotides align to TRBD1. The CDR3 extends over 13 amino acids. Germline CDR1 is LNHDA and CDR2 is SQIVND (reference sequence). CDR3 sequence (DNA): TGTGCCAGTAAGGGGGCCATCCAAGGGACCCAGTACTTC. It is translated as CASKGAIQGTQYF.

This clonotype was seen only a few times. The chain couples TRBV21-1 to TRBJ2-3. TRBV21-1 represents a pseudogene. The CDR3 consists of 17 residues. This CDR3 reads CASRRIIATVMQDTQYF. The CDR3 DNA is TGTGCCAGCAGACGCATAATAGCTACAGTCATGCAAGATACGCAGTATTTT.

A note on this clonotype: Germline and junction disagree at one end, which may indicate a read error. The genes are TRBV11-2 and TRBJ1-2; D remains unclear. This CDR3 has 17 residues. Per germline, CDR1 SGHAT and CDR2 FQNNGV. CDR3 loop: CASSLRRTSRKTYGCTF. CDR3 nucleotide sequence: TGTGCCAGCAGCCTAAGGCGAACAAGCAGAAAGACCTATGGCTGCACCTTC.

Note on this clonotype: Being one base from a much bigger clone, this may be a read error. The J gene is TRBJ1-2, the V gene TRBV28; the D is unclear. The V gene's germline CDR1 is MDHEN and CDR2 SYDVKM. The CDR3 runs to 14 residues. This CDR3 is CASGLIFLENGYTF. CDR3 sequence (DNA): TGTGCCAGCGGTTTGATCTTCCTAGAGAATGGCTACACCTTC.

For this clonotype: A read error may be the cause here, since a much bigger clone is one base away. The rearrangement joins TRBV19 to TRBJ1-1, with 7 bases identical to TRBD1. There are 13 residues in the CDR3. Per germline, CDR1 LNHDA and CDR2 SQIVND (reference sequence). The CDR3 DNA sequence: TGTGCCAATAGTAGGGGGCGGGCGACTGAAGCTTTCTTT. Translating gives CANSRGRATEAFF.

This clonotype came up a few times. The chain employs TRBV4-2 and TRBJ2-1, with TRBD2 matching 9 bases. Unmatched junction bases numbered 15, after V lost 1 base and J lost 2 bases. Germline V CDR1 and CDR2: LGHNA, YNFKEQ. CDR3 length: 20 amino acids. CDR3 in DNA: TGTGCCAGCAGCCAAGTAACTCGGTCGGCTAGCGGGGACCCCTACAATGAGCAGTTCTTC. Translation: CASSQVTRSASGDPYNEQFF.

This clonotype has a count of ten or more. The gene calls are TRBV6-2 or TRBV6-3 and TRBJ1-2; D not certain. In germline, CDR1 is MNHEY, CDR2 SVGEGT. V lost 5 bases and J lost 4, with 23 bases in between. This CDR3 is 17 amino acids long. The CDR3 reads CASSRYRCIGKTYGYTF. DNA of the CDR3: TGTGCCAGCAGTCGATACCGCTGCATCGGAAAGACCTATGGCTACACCTTC.

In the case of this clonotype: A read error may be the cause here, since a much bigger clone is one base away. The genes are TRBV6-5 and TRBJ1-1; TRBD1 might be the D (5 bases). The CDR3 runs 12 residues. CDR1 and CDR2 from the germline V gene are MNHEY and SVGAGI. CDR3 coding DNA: TGTGTCAGCAGTTACGGGGGGACTGAAGCTTTCTTT. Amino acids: CVSSYGGTEAFF.

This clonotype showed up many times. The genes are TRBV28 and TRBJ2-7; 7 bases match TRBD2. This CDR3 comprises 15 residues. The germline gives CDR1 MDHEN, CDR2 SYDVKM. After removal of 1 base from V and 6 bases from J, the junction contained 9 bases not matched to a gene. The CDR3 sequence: CASSLFSGRAGEQYF. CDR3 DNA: TGTGCCAGCAGTTTATTTAGTGGGAGGGCCGGCGAGCAGTACTTC. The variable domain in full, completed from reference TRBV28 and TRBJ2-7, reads DVKVTQSSRYLVKRTGEKVFLECVQDMDHENMFWYRQDPGLGLRLIYFSYDVKMKEKGDIPEGYSVSREKKERFSLILESASTNQTSMYLCASSLFSGRAGEQYFGPGTRLTVT.

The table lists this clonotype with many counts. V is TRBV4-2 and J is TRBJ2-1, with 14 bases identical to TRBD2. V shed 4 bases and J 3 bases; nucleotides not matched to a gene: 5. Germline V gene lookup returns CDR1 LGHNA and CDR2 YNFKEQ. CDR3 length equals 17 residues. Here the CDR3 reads CASSLTSGRAVYNEQFF. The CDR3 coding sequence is TGTGCCAGCAGCCTGACTAGCGGGAGGGCGGTCTACAATGAGCAGTTCTTC.

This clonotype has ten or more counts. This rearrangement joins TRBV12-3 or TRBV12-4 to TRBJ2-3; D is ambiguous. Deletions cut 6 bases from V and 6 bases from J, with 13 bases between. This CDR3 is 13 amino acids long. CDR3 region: CASRRTGADTQYF. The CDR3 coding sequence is TGTGCCAGCAGGCGTACGGGCGCCGATACGCAGTATTTT.

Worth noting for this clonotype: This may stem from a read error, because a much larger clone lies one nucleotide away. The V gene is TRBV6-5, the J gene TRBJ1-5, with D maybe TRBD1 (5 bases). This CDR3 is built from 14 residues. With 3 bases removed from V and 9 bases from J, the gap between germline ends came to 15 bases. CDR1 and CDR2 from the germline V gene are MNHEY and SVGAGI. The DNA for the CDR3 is TGTGCCAGCAGTTATCGTAAACAGGATCGGCCCCAGCATTTT. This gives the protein CASSYRKQDRPQHF.

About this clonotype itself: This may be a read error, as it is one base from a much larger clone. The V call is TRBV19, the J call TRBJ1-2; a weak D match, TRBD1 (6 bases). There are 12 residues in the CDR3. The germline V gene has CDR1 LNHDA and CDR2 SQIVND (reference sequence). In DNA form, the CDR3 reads TGTACCAGTAGTGGACAGAACTATGGCTACACCTTC. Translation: CTSSGQNYGYTF.

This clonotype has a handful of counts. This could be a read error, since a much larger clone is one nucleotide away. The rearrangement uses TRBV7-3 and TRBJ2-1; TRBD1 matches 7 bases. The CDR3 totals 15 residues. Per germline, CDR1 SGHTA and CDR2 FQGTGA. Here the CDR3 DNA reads TGTGCCAACAGCTTAAGGGACAGACCGCCGGGGGAGCAGTTCTTC. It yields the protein CANSLRDRPPGEQFF.

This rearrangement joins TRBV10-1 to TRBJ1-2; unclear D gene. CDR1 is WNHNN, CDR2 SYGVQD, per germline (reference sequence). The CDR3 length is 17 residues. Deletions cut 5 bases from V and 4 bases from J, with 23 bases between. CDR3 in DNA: TGCGCCAGCAGTTTCGGTGAAAGATCGCGAAAGACCTATGGCTACACCTTC. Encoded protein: CASSFGERSRKTYGYTF.

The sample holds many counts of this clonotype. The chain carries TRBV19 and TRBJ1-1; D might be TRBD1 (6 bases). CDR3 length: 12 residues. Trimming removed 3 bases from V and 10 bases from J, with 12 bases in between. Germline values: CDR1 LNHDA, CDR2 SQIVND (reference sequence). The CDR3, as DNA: TGTGCCAGTAGTATCGACAGGCAGTCAGCTTTCTTT. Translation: CASSIDRQSAFF.